The rows below give T cell receptor beta chains drawn from one sample of a study of blood T cell repertoires in COVID-19. The table came from immunoSEQ multiplex PCR; TCRdb's copy has only in-frame clones and leaves some out. The sample lists about 190,000 clones, under 80% occurring once. The sample comprised peripheral blood. These receptors were collected from a man in his fifties who had recovered from COVID-19. CDR3s include the opening cysteine and the closing phenylalanine or tryptophan. D genes are given only for firm matches. Some rows mark clone size as missing; the rest say once, few, many or name a class of expanded clone.

clone size | D gene | J gene | V gene | CDR3 protein | CDR3 DNA
. | TRBD1 | TRBJ1-5 | TRBV19 | CASNPAAGGGQPQHF | TGTGCCAGTAACCCGGCCGCAGGGGGAGGTCAGCCCCAGCATTTT
. | . | TRBJ1-3 | TRBV18 | CASSPRSGNTIYF | TGTGCCAGCTCACCGCGCTCTGGAAACACCATATATTTT
. | TRBD2 | TRBJ2-1 | TRBV6-4 | CASRHRRTSGTYNEQFF | TGTGCCAGCAGGCACAGACGGACTAGCGGAACCTACAATGAGCAGTTCTTC
. | TRBD1 | TRBJ1-1 | TRBV30 | CAWSLTGVHTEAFF | TGTGCCTGGAGTCTAACAGGGGTGCACACTGAAGCTTTCTTT
once | . | TRBJ2-3 | TRBV5-1 | CASSLGFQISTDTQYF | TGCGCCAGCAGCTTGGGCTTTCAGATCAGCACAGATACGCAGTATTTT
. | . | TRBJ2-2 | TRBV6-6 | CASSYTFTGELFF | TGTGCCAGCAGTTATACATTCACCGGGGAGCTGTTTTTT
few | . | TRBJ2-2 | TRBV7-9 | CASSLGLTNTGELFF | TGTGCCAGCAGCTTGGGACTCACGAACACCGGGGAGCTGTTTTTT
many | . | TRBJ2-2 | TRBV27 | CASSAYYDVGSGELFF | TGTGCCAGCAGTGCCTACTATGATGTTGGTTCCGGGGAGCTGTTTTTT
few | . | TRBJ1-2 | TRBV15 | CATSRDAGPQRYTF | TGTGCCACCAGCAGAGATGCAGGGCCCCAGCGCTACACCTTC
. | . | TRBJ2-1 | TRBV5-1 | CASSRGSNNEQFF | TGCGCCAGCAGCCGGGGATCAAACAATGAGCAGTTCTTC
. | . | TRBJ1-5 | TRBV28 | CASSLEVYSNQPQHF | TGTGCCAGCAGTTTAGAGGTTTATAGCAATCAGCCCCAGCATTTT
once | . | TRBJ1-6 | TRBV7-2 | CASSLGIDSPLHF | TGTGCCAGCAGCTTAGGTATAGATTCACCCCTCCACTTT
few | TRBD1 | TRBJ1-6 | TRBV6-5 | CASSFGTGIYNSPLHF | TGTGCCAGCAGTTTTGGGACAGGGATCTATAATTCACCCCTCCACTTT
. | . | TRBJ2-1 | TRBV28 | CASSAGPGNEQFF | TGTGCCAGCAGTGCGGGCCCGGGCAATGAGCAGTTCTTC
few | TRBD2 | TRBJ2-1 | TRBV5-1 | CASSLGLAVQGYNEQFF | TGCGCCAGCAGCTTGGGTCTAGCGGTACAAGGATACAATGAGCAGTTCTTC
. | TRBD1 | TRBJ1-1 | TRBV3-1/TRBV3-2 | CASSPWDRSNTEAFF | TGTGCCAGCAGCCCCTGGGACAGGTCGAACACTGAAGCTTTCTTT
. | . | TRBJ1-3 | TRBV6-5 | CASSTTGGSGNTIYF | TGTGCCAGCAGTACCACCGGGGGCTCTGGAAACACCATATATTTT
once | TRBD2 | TRBJ2-5 | TRBV18 | CASSPGGQRGIQETQYF | TGTGCCAGCTCACCCGGAGGCCAGCGGGGGATACAAGAGACCCAGTACTTC
. | TRBD1 | TRBJ2-2 | TRBV6-5 | CASRRTGVGELFF | TGTGCCAGCAGAAGGACAGGGGTCGGGGAGCTGTTTTTT
few | TRBD2 | TRBJ2-1 | TRBV5-4 | CASSLGGLAVYNEQFF | TGTGCCAGCAGCTTGGGTGGCCTAGCGGTATACAATGAGCAGTTCTTC
. | . | TRBJ1-2 | TRBV7-8 | CASSLDRNNYGYTF | TGTGCCAGCAGCTTAGACAGGAATAACTATGGCTACACCTTC
few | TRBD2 | TRBJ2-7 | TRBV4-2 | CASSQDGTSGSYEQYF | TGTGCCAGCAGCCAAGATGGGACTAGCGGCTCCTACGAGCAGTACTTC
. | . | TRBJ2-1 | TRBV9 | CASSPHLAGNEQFF | TGTGCCAGCAGCCCACACCTCGCTGGCAATGAGCAGTTCTTC
. | TRBD1 | TRBJ2-7 | TRBV27 | CASSRDRDYEQYF | TGTGCCAGCAGTCGGGACAGGGACTACGAGCAGTACTTC
. | . | TRBJ1-6 | TRBV28 | CASSLNRPESPLHF | TGTGCCAGCAGTTTAAACAGGCCCGAATCACCCCTCCACTTT
. | . | TRBJ1-1 | TRBV18 | CASSSSGDTEAFF | TGTGCCAGCTCATCATCGGGGGACACTGAAGCTTTCTTT
. | TRBD1 | TRBJ1-2 | TRBV5-6 | CASSVDRGRGYTF | TGTGCCAGCAGCGTGGACAGGGGGCGCGGCTACACCTTC